The sequence of this T cell receptor (beta chain) was determined in a study of blood T cell repertoires in COVID-19. The overall study: T cells, B-cell-depleted T cells, or PBMCs supplied cDNA or gDNA.

Between the trimmed V and J ends, which lost 6 bases and 11 bases, there was a span of 19 bases. Germline V lookup: CDR1 KGHSH, CDR2 LQKENI. The length of the CDR3 is 13 residues. In the original processing: Estimation of nucleated cell counts relied on the amplification of reference gene primers. The protocol was immunoSEQ multiplex PCR, while the TCRdb copy is restricted to in-frame clones and leaves out a portion. For V, J and clone size, that table is used; D and trimming come from the DNA. The sample includes 200,000 to 250,000 clones, 75% to 85% of them seen just once. The gene calls are TRBV18 and TRBJ1-1; D is perhaps TRBD1 (6 bases). The TCR comes from a woman older than 75 with COVID-19, enrolled during active disease. The sample comprised peripheral blood. Written as DNA, the CDR3 is TGTGCCAGCTCTACAACTCTACAGGGTGTCGCTTTCTTT. Encoded protein: CASSTTLQGVAFF. Using reference TRBV18 and TRBJ1-1 for the parts outside the CDR3, the full variable domain is NAGVMQNPRHLVRRRGQEARLRCSPMKGHSHVYWYRQLPEEGLKFMVYLQKENIIDESGMPKERFSAEFPKEGPSILRIQQVVRGDSAAYFCASSTTLQGVAFFGQGTRLTVV.